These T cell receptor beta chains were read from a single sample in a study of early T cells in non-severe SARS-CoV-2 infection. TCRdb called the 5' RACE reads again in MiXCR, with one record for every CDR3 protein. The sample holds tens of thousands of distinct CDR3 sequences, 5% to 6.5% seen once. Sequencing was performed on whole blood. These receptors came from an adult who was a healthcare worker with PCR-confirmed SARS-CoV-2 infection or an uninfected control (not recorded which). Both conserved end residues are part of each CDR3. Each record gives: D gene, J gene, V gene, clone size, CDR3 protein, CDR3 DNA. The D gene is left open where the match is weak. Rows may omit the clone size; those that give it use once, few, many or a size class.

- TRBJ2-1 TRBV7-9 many CASSSPGTGLGEQFF TGTGCCAGCAGCTCCCCTGGGACGGGACTGGGTGAGCAGTTCTTC
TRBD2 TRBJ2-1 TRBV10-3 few CAISGVAGDRLNEQFF TGTGCCATCAGTGGGGTAGCGGGAGATCGGCTCAATGAGCAGTTCTTC
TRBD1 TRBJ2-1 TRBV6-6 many CASSNGQGAYNEQFF TGTGCCAGCAGTAACGGACAGGGGGCCTACAATGAGCAGTTCTTC
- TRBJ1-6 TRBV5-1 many CASSPTQGNGSPLHF TGCGCCAGCAGCCCGACCCAGGGGAATGGTTCACCCCTCCACTTT
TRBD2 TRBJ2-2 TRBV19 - CASSIRGGRTNTGELFF TGTGCCAGTAGTATCCGTGGCGGGAGGACGAACACCGGGGAGCTGTTTTTT
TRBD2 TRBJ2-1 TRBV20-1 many CSARTSGRRSSYNEQFF TGCAGTGCTAGAACTAGCGGGAGGCGCAGCTCCTACAATGAGCAGTTCTTC
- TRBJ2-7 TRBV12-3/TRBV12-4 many CASSLNGALEQYF TGTGCCAGCAGTTTAAACGGAGCCCTGGAGCAGTACTTC
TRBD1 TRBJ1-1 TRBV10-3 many CAISGQGAPGLNTEAFF TGTGCCATCAGCGGCCAGGGGGCTCCGGGGCTGAACACTGAAGCTTTCTTT
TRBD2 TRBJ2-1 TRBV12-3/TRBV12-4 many CASSLTSSGSENEQFF TGTGCCAGCAGTTTAACATCTAGCGGGAGTGAGAATGAGCAGTTCTTC
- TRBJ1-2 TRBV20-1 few CSARLGSALGEGYTF TGCAGTGCTAGATTGGGGTCAGCCTTGGGGGAGGGCTACACCTTC
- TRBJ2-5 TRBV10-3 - CAISGVEETQYF TGTGCCATCTCTGGCGTTGAGGAGACCCAGTACTTC
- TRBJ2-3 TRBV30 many CAWRTGGVYTDTQYF TGTGCCTGGAGGACGGGCGGGGTATACACAGATACGCAGTATTTT
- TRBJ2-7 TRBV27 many CASSNTGYEQYF TGTGCCAGCAGTAACACGGGCTACGAGCAGTACTTC
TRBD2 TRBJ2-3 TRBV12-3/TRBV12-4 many CASSPHTSGGAPDTQYF TGTGCCAGCAGTCCGCACACTAGCGGGGGGGCCCCAGATACGCAGTATTTT
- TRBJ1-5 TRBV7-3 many CASSSKTQGLSNQPQHF TGTGCCAGCAGCTCCAAAACACAGGGCTTGAGCAATCAGCCCCAGCATTTT
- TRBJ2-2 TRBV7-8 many CASSKNVGELFF TGTGCCAGCAGCAAAAACGTCGGGGAGCTGTTTTTT
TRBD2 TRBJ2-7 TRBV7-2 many CASSLVLAGPYEQYF TGTGCCAGCAGCTTGGTACTAGCGGGGCCCTACGAGCAGTACTTC
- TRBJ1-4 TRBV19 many CASSPQVGGLGEKLFF TGTGCCAGTTCCCCACAAGTTGGGGGACTGGGAGAAAAACTGTTTTTT
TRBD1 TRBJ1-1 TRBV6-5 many CASTPTGGGGEAFF TGTGCCAGCACCCCGACAGGGGGAGGAGGTGAAGCTTTCTTT
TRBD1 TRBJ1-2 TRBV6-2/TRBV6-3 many CASRRQGAYYGYTF TGTGCCAGCAGAAGACAGGGGGCTTACTATGGCTACACCTTC
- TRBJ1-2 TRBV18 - CASSPQREQGHGYTF TGTGCCAGCTCACCCCAGAGGGAGCAAGGCCATGGCTACACCTTC
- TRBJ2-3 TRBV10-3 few CAISEGWGTTTDTQYF TGTGCCATCAGTGAGGGTTGGGGCACCACCACAGATACGCAGTATTTT
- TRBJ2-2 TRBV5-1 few CASSLGYAAGELFF TGCGCCAGCAGCTTGGGGTATGCGGCCGGGGAGCTGTTTTTT
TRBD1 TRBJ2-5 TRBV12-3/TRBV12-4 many CASSQDRYQETQYF TGTGCCAGCAGTCAGGACAGGTACCAAGAGACCCAGTACTTC
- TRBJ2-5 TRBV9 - CASSSQGSGGETQYF TGTGCCAGCAGCTCACAGGGTTCCGGTGGGGAGACCCAGTACTTC
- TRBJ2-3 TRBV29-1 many CSVLPSGPTDTQYF TGCAGCGTTCTACCCTCGGGGCCGACAGATACGCAGTATTTT
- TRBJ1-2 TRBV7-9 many CASSLDRADFNYGYTF TGTGCCAGCAGCTTAGATCGGGCAGATTTTAACTATGGCTACACCTTC
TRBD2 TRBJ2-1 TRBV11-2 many CASSASGSTYNEQFF TGTGCCAGCAGCGCTAGCGGGAGTACCTACAATGAGCAGTTCTTC
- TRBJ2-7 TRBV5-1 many CASSGWGSSYEQYF TGCGCCAGCAGTGGCTGGGGCTCCTCCTACGAGCAGTACTTC
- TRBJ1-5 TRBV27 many CASSSFGQPQHF TGTGCCAGCAGTTCCTTCGGTCAGCCCCAGCATTTT
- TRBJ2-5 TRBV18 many CASSPPTQQETQYF TGTGCCAGCTCACCACCGACGCAGCAAGAGACCCAGTACTTC
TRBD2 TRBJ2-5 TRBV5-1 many CASSLARGGRETQYF TGCGCCAGCAGCTTGGCCCGCGGGGGTCGAGAGACCCAGTACTTC
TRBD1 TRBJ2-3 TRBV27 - CASSRTGGGDTQYF TGTGCCAGCAGCCGGACAGGGGGCGGAGATACGCAGTATTTT
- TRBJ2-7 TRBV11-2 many CASSPSRASTYEQYF TGTGCCAGCAGCCCGAGTCGAGCGAGTACCTACGAGCAGTACTTC
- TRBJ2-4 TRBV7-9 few CASSSGPFSKNIQYF TGTGCCAGCAGCTCCGGGCCCTTTAGCAAAAACATTCAGTACTTC
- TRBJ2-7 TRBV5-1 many CASSFALSYEQYF TGCGCCAGCAGCTTTGCACTATCCTACGAGCAGTACTTC
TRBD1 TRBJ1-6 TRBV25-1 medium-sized CASSGSGQGRSPLHF TGTGCCAGCAGTGGCTCGGGACAGGGAAGGTCACCCCTCCACTTT
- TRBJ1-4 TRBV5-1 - CASSLAVGGNEKLFF TGCGCCAGCAGCTTGGCCGTCGGGGGAAATGAAAAACTGTTTTTT
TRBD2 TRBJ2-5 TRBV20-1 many CSAKRAGGQETQYF TGCAGTGCAAAGAGGGCGGGGGGACAAGAGACCCAGTACTTC
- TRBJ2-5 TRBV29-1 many CSVKRDTQETQYF TGCAGCGTGAAACGGGACACCCAAGAGACCCAGTACTTC
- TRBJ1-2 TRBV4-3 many CASSHGQGGGYGYTF TGCGCCAGCAGCCACGGTCAGGGTGGCGGCTATGGCTACACCTTC
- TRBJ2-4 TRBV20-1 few CSVSPVLAKNIQYF TGCAGTGTCTCCCCCGTACTAGCCAAAAACATTCAGTACTTC
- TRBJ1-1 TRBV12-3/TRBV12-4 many CASSSDLRNTEAFF TGTGCCAGCAGTTCGGACCTTAGAAACACTGAAGCTTTCTTT
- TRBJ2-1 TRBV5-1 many CASSLDPAGNPYNEQFF TGCGCCAGCAGCTTGGACCCCGCGGGGAACCCCTACAATGAGCAGTTCTTC
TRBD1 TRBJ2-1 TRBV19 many CASSPLDRGAKFF TGTGCCAGTAGTCCCCTGGACAGGGGGGCGAAGTTCTTC
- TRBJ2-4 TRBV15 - CATSRDRNIQYF TGTGCCACCAGCAGAGATCGGAACATTCAGTACTTC
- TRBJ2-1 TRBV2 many CASSVGEASEGEQFF TGTGCCAGCAGTGTGGGGGAGGCATCGGAGGGTGAGCAGTTCTTC
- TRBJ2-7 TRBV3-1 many CASSQANYEQYF TGTGCCAGCAGCCAAGCCAACTACGAGCAGTACTTC
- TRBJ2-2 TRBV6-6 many CASSYSEPTTRTGELFF TGTGCCAGCAGTTACTCGGAGCCTACTACGAGGACCGGGGAGCTGTTTTTT
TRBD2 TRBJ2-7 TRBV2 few CASSDPSVAGGGEQYF TGTGCCAGCAGTGACCCCTCAGTAGCGGGAGGTGGTGAGCAGTACTTC
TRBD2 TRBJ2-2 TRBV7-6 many CASSPTGGNTGELFF TGTGCCAGCAGCCCAACGGGGGGGAACACCGGGGAGCTGTTTTTT
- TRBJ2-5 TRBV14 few CASSQEDVPWETQYF TGTGCCAGCAGCCAAGAAGACGTACCCTGGGAGACCCAGTACTTC
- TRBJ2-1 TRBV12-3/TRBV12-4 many CASSVSGEQFF TGTGCCAGCAGTGTATCCGGGGAGCAGTTCTTC
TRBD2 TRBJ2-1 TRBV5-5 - CASSLGLEFAYNEQFF TGTGCCAGCAGCCTGGGACTAGAGTTTGCCTACAATGAGCAGTTCTTC